The clone carrying this T cell receptor (beta chain) was detected ten times or more. What it binds is not known. These data originate in a study of post-analysis software for immune sequencing data. The study, taken as a whole, reports: Patients had higher frequencies than controls of about 5 TRBV segments, including TRBV5-6, TRBV5-1 and TRBV20-1. Samples made in the same batch grouped tightly together by F measure.

cDNA libraries for TCR beta contained unique molecular identifiers. TCRdb reanalysed the PCR reads using MiXCR and keeps one entry per CDR3 protein. The repertoire holds more than 500,000 distinct CDR3 sequences, with less than 40% as singletons. Germline-derived CDR1 and CDR2 are ENHRY and SYGVKD. The CDR3 length is 15 residues. Trimming took 2 bases from V and 4 from J; bases not matched to a gene: 5. Input material: blood. This receptor was identified in a girl younger than 18 with multiple sclerosis. The rearrangement links TRBV10-3 to TRBJ1-2; TRBD1 matches 9 bases. DNA of the CDR3: TGTGCCATCAGTGAGGGGACAGGGTTGGGCTATGGCTACACCTTC. The encoded protein is CAISEGTGLGYGYTF.